This TCR beta chain was found in a study of cytomegalovirus exposure and HLA in healthy donors. Looking at the study overall: Among around 170 million T cells, an earlier analysis found 117 million unique TCR beta sequences.

The CDR3 loop spans 14 amino acids. From germline, CDR1 is LNHDA and CDR2 SQIVND (reference sequence). Losses at the gene ends were 5 bases for V and 6 bases for J; bases not matched to a gene: 7. Primers for the PCR totalled 60 Vbeta and 13 Jbeta. Data came from immunoSEQ multiplex PCR; TCRdb stores just in-frame clones and leaves some out. Altogether around 130,000 clones are present, approximately 80% being singletons, with the ten largest covering less than 2.5%. V and J are TRBV19 and TRBJ2-7; 10 bases are shared with TRBD1. Specimen: PBMCs. This TCR was recovered from a woman aged 40 to 50 in good health and CMV-seronegative. This CDR3 reads CASSPGQGPIEQYF. The CDR3 coding sequence is TGTGCCAGTAGTCCGGGACAGGGGCCAATCGAGCAGTACTTC.